This T cell receptor beta chain is drawn from a study of T cell responses to AZD1222 COVID-19 vaccine. On this clone: The antigen is undetermined.

Broader study findings: There were vaccine-associated CD4 TCRs across spike, dominant at 160-218 and 743-854. Nearly half of the spike-specific TCRs reportedly recognize variant regions that carry no mutations. Spike-specific TCR depth and breadth grew after two AZD1222 doses. At study baseline, merely several AZD1222 recipients were seropositive.

The trim removed 4 bases at V and 2 bases at J, leaving 3 bases unmatched. CDR1 and CDR2 (germline): SEHNR, FQNEAQ (reference sequence). The CDR3 loop spans 15 amino acids. Profiling relied on immunoSEQ multiplex PCR, and the TCRdb table lists in-frame clones only, not all of them. The table shows some 130,000 clones, with about 92% occurring only once. The sample was peripheral blood, taken on day 0 of AZD1222 vaccination. The chain links TRBV7-9 to TRBJ2-3; 10 nucleotides line up with TRBD2. This sequence originates from an adult in good health. Written as DNA, the CDR3 is TGTGCCAGCAGCTCCGGACTAGCGGTCACAGATACGCAGTATTTT. It yields the protein CASSSGLAVTDTQYF.